A single sample is the source of the 24 T cell receptor beta chains below, sequenced in a study of T-cell reconstitution after alpha-beta-depleted transplantation in children. Unique molecular identifiers featured in how the TCRbeta library was prepared. TCRdb redid the calling of the PCR reads with MiXCR, one entry per CDR3 protein. The table has some 390,000 distinct CDR3 sequences, 20% seen once; the top ten hold 3% to 4.5%. The sequencing used PBMCs from the stem cell graft donor, collected from the stem cell graft. These receptors originate from a human donor who donated a stem cell graft to a child with acute myeloid leukemia.

This clonotype was observed at least ten times. The chain couples TRBV29-1 to TRBJ2-7, with D tentatively TRBD2 (6 bases). The length of the CDR3 is 12 residues. Germline V lookup: CDR1 SQVTM, CDR2 ANQGSEA. Between the trimmed V and J ends, which lost 4 bases and 6 bases, there was a span of 13 bases. DNA for the CDR3: TGCAGCGTTGGCAGGGACTCGGGCGAGCAGTACTTC. It translates to CSVGRDSGEQYF.

Points on this clonotype: Germline and junction disagree at one end, which may indicate a read error. V gene TRBV7-2 combines with J gene TRBJ2-5; D remains ambiguous. The CDR3 has 14 amino acids. CDR1 is SGHTA, CDR2 FQGNSA, per germline. The CDR3 DNA reads as TGTGCCAGCAGCTTAGGTCGCCAGCAAGTGACCCAGTACTTC. It translates to CASSLGRQQVTQYF.

V usage is TRBV2 and J usage is TRBJ2-1; tentative D call: TRBD2 (6 bases). The germline CDR1 and CDR2 sequences are SNHLY and FYNNEI. V was shortened by 6 bases and J by 5 bases, with 14 bases between the two germline ends. The CDR3 is 14 amino acids. The CDR3 is CASRAGTANNEQFF. CDR3 in DNA: TGTGCCAGCAGGGCCGGGACTGCTAACAATGAGCAGTTCTTC.

This clonotype was detected only a few times. The rearrangement links TRBV7-2 to TRBJ2-7; a weak D match, TRBD1 (5 bases). The CDR3 consists of 13 residues. From germline, CDR1 is SGHTA and CDR2 FQGNSA. V was clipped by 1 base and J by 6 bases, with 10 bases between them. CDR3 in DNA: TGTGCCAGCAGCTTAGGCAGGGCCCTCGAGCAGTACTTC. Protein product: CASSLGRALEQYF.

This clonotype has only a few counts. The genes are TRBV20-1 and TRBJ1-5; 11 positions agree with TRBD1. Unmatched junction bases numbered 9, after V lost 5 bases and J lost 0 bases. This CDR3 comprises 17 residues. Germline loops: CDR1 DFQATT, CDR2 SNEGSKA (reference sequence). The CDR3 DNA reads as TGCAGTGCTCGGGACAGGGGGGTTTGGAATAGCAATCAGCCCCAGCATTTT. The encoded protein is CSARDRGVWNSNQPQHF.

This clonotype has only a few counts. This rearrangement joins TRBV28 to TRBJ1-1; D remains ambiguous. This CDR3 has 15 residues. Trimming removed 2 bases from V and 5 bases from J, with 15 bases in between. CDR1 is MDHEN, CDR2 SYDVKM, per germline. CDR3 nucleotide sequence: TGTGCCAGCAGTTTAGAGGACCCCCTTGGAACTGAAGCTTTCTTT. This sequence encodes CASSLEDPLGTEAFF.

In this sample, this clonotype turned up a few times. V gene TRBV18 combines with J gene TRBJ2-7; perhaps TRBD1 as D (5 bases). The CDR3 extends over 14 amino acids. The V end lost 6 bases, the J end lost 3 bases, and 15 bases lay between the germline ends. CDR1 is KGHSH and CDR2 is LQKENI in the germline V gene. As DNA, the CDR3 is TGTGCCAGCTCGCCAGGAGCAGGGTACTACGAGCAGTACTTC. Translating it yields CASSPGAGYYEQYF.

This clonotype was seen many times. The J gene is TRBJ1-2, the V gene TRBV29-1; 7 bases map to TRBD1. CDR3 length: 11 residues. Germline V CDR1 and CDR2: SQVTM, ANQGSEA. V was pared by 4 bases and J by 12 bases, with 8 bases of the junction left unmatched. CDR3: CSVVRGRVDTF. In DNA, the CDR3 is TGCAGCGTTGTAAGGGGGCGTGTGGACACCTTC.

The rearrangement links TRBV12-3 or TRBV12-4 to TRBJ2-2; unclear D gene. Between the trimmed V and J ends, which lost 3 bases and 0 bases, there was a span of 8 bases. The CDR3 spans 15 residues. CDR3 sequence (DNA): TGTGCCAGCAGTTTTAGCAGCCCGAACACCGGGGAGCTGTTTTTT. It specifies CASSFSSPNTGELFF.

This clonotype was recorded many times. V gene TRBV24-1 combines with J gene TRBJ2-3; D remains ambiguous. Trimming stripped 4 bases from V and 7 bases from J, with 11 bases between. This CDR3 comprises 13 residues. The V gene's germline CDR1 is KGHDR and CDR2 SFDVKD. CDR3 sequence: CATSDQGIHTQYF. For the CDR3, the DNA is TGTGCCACCAGTGACCAAGGAATTCATACGCAGTATTTT.

The sample holds a few counts of this clonotype. The CDR3 DNA sequence: TGCGCCAGCAGCTTGTCTCAGGGGGGAAATACGCAGTATTTT. As protein: CASSLSQGGNTQYF. This chain links TRBV5-1 with TRBJ2-3; possibly TRBD1 for D (7 bases). CDR1 is SGHRS, CDR2 YFSETQ, per germline. The V gene lost 1 base and the J gene lost 7 bases, with 13 bases spanning the gap. The CDR3 consists of 14 residues.

The chain combines TRBV7-2 with TRBJ2-7; TRBD1 might be the D (5 bases). There are 14 residues in the CDR3. Trimming left V 1 base short and J 0 bases short, with 7 bases between. Germline loops: CDR1 SGHTA, CDR2 FQGNSA. CDR3: CASSLGGYSYEQYF. In DNA, the CDR3 is TGTGCCAGCAGCTTAGGGGGCTACTCCTACGAGCAGTACTTC.

In this sample, this clonotype turned up many times. The chain has TRBV20-1 and TRBJ2-1; D is unclear. V gave up 5 bases and J gave up 0 bases, with 14 bases separating them. Germline lookup yields CDR1 DFQATT and CDR2 SNEGSKA (reference sequence). The CDR3 runs 15 residues. The CDR3 bases are TGCAGTGCTGAATCTTTGGTTAGCTCCTACAATGAGCAGTTCTTC. Its protein is CSAESLVSSYNEQFF.

This clonotype has a handful of counts. This chain joins TRBV7-7 and TRBJ2-7, with 7 nucleotides matching TRBD2. The CDR3 spans 13 residues. Germline loops: CDR1 SSHAT, CDR2 FNYEAQ (reference sequence). With 4 bases clipped from V and 7 bases from J, the junction kept 7 bases outside the gene matches. Written as DNA, the CDR3 is TGTGCCAGCAGCTCTGGGGACTACGGGGAGCAGTACTTC. This encodes CASSSGDYGEQYF.

V and J are TRBV12-3 or TRBV12-4 and TRBJ1-5, with 8 bases lining up with TRBD1. V lost 5 bases to trimming and J lost 6 bases; unmatched junction nucleotides: 9. The CDR3 runs to 15 residues. DNA of the CDR3: TGTGCCAGCAGTACGGGAATACAGGGGGTTCAGCCCCAGCATTTT. It specifies CASSTGIQGVQPQHF.

This chain joins TRBV12-3 or TRBV12-4 and TRBJ1-5; 10 bases agree with TRBD1. This CDR3 contains 16 residues. Trimming removed 3 bases from V and 3 bases from J; junction bases left unmatched: 5. The CDR3 region has the DNA TGTGCCAGCAGTTTTCGGGACAGGGGTCACAATCAGCCCCAGCATTTT. The encoded protein is CASSFRDRGHNQPQHF.

This chain connects TRBV7-9 to TRBJ2-1; D is undetermined. V shed 4 bases and J shed 1 base, with 5 bases lying between them. CDR1 is SEHNR, CDR2 FQNEAQ, per germline (reference sequence). CDR3 length: 13 amino acids. CDR3 DNA sequence: TGTGCCAGCAGCTGGACGTCCTACAATGAGCAGTTCTTC. It encodes CASSWTSYNEQFF.

The rearrangement uses TRBV6-5 and TRBJ2-3, with a tentative D call TRBD1 (6 bases). CDR1 MNHEY and CDR2 SVGAGI come from the germline V gene. The CDR3 is made up of 16 amino acids. V lost 3 bases, J lost 2 bases, and 15 bases lay in between. The CDR3 protein is CASSYGAGVPTDTQYF. Written as DNA, the CDR3 is TGTGCCAGCAGTTATGGGGCAGGGGTCCCCACAGATACGCAGTATTTT.

V gene TRBV12-3 or TRBV12-4 combines with J gene TRBJ1-1, with 10 positions matching TRBD1. This CDR3 is 15 amino acids long. V shed 3 bases, J shed 2 bases, and the junction held 3 bases outside the gene matches. The DNA of the CDR3 is TGTGCCAGCAGTTTGACAGGGGGCGCAAACACTGAAGCTTTCTTT. This sequence encodes CASSLTGGANTEAFF.

This clonotype was counted only a few times. The chain joins TRBV10-3 to TRBJ1-3; D remains unclear. CDR3 size: 17 residues. V dropped 0 bases and J dropped 2 bases, with 14 bases sitting between them. Germline CDR1 is ENHRY and CDR2 is SYGVKD. The DNA of the CDR3 is TGTGCCATCAGTGAGTCCCATCAACTTGGGGCTGGAAACACCATATATTTT. Translated, it gives CAISESHQLGAGNTIYF.

This clonotype was recorded a few times. V and J are TRBV5-1 and TRBJ1-1; TRBD1 matches 9 bases. V shed 4 bases, J shed 7 bases, and the junction held 8 bases outside the gene matches. The length of the CDR3 is 14 residues. Germline V CDR1 and CDR2: SGHRS, YFSETQ. The CDR3 DNA sequence: TGCGCCAGCAGCACCGCTGCGGGACAGGGTGAAGCTTTCTTT. Its protein product is CASSTAAGQGEAFF. The complete variable domain, with remaining parts taken from reference TRBV5-1 and TRBJ1-1, reads KAGVTQTPRYLIKTRGQQVTLSCSPISGHRSVSWYQQTPGQGLQFLFEYFSETQRNKGNFPGRFSGRQFSNSRSEMNVSTLELGDSALYLCASSTAAGQGEAFFGQGTRLTVV.

The rearrangement joins TRBV7-2 to TRBJ2-3; TRBD2 matches 7 bases. Germline V gene data show CDR1 as SGHTA and CDR2 as FQGNSA. J gave up 5 bases and V 3 bases, and 11 bases lay outside the gene matches. This CDR3 has 16 residues. The CDR3 loop reads CASSLPFGLVEDTQYF. The DNA of the CDR3 is TGTGCCAGCAGCTTGCCCTTCGGACTAGTGGAAGATACGCAGTATTTT.

The genes are TRBV28 and TRBJ2-7; TRBD1 might be the D (6 bases). Trimming took 7 bases from V and 5 from J, leaving 21 bases between them. Germline CDR1 reads MDHEN; CDR2 reads SYDVKM. This CDR3 has 15 residues. This chain's CDR3 is CASTGASGPSDEQYF. The CDR3 DNA follows: TGTGCCAGCACAGGGGCTTCCGGGCCCTCGGACGAGCAGTACTTC.

In this sample, this clonotype turned up once. J is TRBJ2-3 and V is TRBV7-2, with 7 bases matching TRBD2. CDR3 length equals 16 residues. Trimming removed 1 base from V and 0 bases from J; junction bases left unmatched: 4. Germline loops: CDR1 SGHTA, CDR2 FQGNSA. In DNA form, the CDR3 reads TGTGCCAGCAGCTTAGAACTAGCGATAAGCACAGATACGCAGTATTTT. This sequence encodes CASSLELAISTDTQYF.